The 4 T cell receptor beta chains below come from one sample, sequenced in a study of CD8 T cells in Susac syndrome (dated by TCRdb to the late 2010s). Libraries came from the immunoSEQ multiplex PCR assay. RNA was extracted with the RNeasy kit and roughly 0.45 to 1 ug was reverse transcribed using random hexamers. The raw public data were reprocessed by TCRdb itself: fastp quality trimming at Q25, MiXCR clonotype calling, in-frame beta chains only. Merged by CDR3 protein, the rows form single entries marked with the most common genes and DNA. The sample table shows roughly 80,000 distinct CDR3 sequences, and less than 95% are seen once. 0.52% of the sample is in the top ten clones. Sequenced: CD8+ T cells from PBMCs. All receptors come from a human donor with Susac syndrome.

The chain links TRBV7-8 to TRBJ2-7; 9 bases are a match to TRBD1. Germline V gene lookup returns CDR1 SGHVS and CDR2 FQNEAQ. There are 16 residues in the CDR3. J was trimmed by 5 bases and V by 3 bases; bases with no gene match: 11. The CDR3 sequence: CASSFAGQGILDEQYF. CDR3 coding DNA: TGTGCCAGCAGCTTTGCTGGACAGGGGATTCTGGACGAGCAGTACTTC.

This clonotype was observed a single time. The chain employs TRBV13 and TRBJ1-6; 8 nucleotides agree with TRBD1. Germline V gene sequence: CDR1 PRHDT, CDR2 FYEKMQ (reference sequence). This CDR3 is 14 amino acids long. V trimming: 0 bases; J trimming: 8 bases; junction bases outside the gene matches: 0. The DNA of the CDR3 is TGTGCCAGCAGCTTAGGGACAGGGGATTCACCCCTCCACTTT. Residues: CASSLGTGDSPLHF.

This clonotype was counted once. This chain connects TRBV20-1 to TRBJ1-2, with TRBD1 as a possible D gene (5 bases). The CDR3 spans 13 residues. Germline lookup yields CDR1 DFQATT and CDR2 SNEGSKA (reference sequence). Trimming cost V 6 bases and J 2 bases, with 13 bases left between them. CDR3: CSATGLLNYGYTF. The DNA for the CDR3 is TGCAGTGCCACGGGACTGCTAAACTATGGCTACACCTTC.

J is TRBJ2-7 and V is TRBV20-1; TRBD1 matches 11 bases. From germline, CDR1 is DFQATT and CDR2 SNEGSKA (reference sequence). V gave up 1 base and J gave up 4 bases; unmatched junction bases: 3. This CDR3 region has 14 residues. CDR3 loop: CSARARDRGYEQYF. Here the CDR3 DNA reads TGCAGTGCTAGAGCCAGGGACAGGGGGTACGAGCAGTACTTC.